The 11 T cell receptor beta chains presented below share a single source sample, sequenced in a study of breast tumors, draining lymph nodes, adjacent tissues. MiXCR, run by TCRdb on the multiplex PCR reads, gives a single entry per CDR3 protein. The repertoire holds 25,000 to 40,000 distinct CDR3 sequences, with about 60% as singletons. The specimen sequenced was breast tumor tissue. Source of these receptors: a female donor with breast cancer. Some clones in this sample may be carry-over from other donors' samples.

In this sample, this clonotype turned up once. The chain couples TRBV2 to TRBJ2-3; D not certain. This CDR3 comprises 12 residues. Germline assignment: CDR1 SNHLY and CDR2 FYNNEI. Trimming cost V 3 bases and J 2 bases, with 3 bases left between them. The CDR3 DNA reads TGTGCCAGCAGTGACAACACAGATACGCAGTATTTT. As protein: CASSDNTDTQYF.

A note on this clonotype: Sequence at one end of the junction differs from germline and may be a read error. The rearrangement links TRBV20-1 to TRBJ2-3; 7 bases agree with TRBD1. This CDR3 is built from 15 residues. Germline V gene data show CDR1 as DFQATT and CDR2 as SNEGSKA (reference sequence). CDR3 residues: CSARDRWASTDTRYF. The CDR3, as DNA: TGCAGTGCTAGGGACAGGTGGGCTAGCACAGATACGCGGTATTTT.

The V gene is TRBV5-1, the J gene TRBJ1-2, with 10 positions matching TRBD1. V shed 3 bases and J 8 bases; nucleotides not matched to a gene: 4. In germline, CDR1 is SGHRS, CDR2 YFSETQ. The CDR3 has 13 residues. In DNA, the CDR3 is TGCGCCAGCAGCTCCGGGACAGGGGAAGGCTACACCTTC. It translates to CASSSGTGEGYTF.

Within the sample, this clonotype is medium-sized. This chain uses TRBV7-9 with TRBJ2-7, with D tentatively TRBD1 or TRBD2 (6 bases each). Per germline, CDR1 SEHNR and CDR2 FQNEAQ (reference sequence). The CDR3 is 14 amino acids. Trimming took 6 bases from V and 5 from J, leaving 17 bases between them. The CDR3 here is CASSPRTGRNEQYF. CDR3 bases: TGTGCCAGCAGTCCGCGAACAGGGAGGAACGAGCAGTACTTC.

By proportion, this clonotype is medium-sized. The V call is TRBV6-1, the J call TRBJ1-2, with D maybe TRBD1 (6 bases). Germline V gives CDR1 MNHNS, CDR2 SASEGT. V lost 3 bases, J lost 0 bases, and 14 bases lay in between. The CDR3 has 16 amino acids. In DNA form, the CDR3 reads TGTGCCAGCAGTGAGTGGACAGTCCGGACTAACTATGGCTACACCTTC. The encoded protein is CASSEWTVRTNYGYTF.

This clonotype was picked up many times. The rearrangement joins TRBV6-5 to TRBJ2-1; TRBD2 agrees at 7 bases. With V trimmed by 5 bases and J by 3 bases, 7 bases remained unmatched. The CDR3 consists of 15 residues. Per germline, CDR1 MNHEY and CDR2 SVGAGI. The CDR3 nucleotides are TGTGCCAGCAGTCGAGCTGGGACTATCTACAATGAGCAGTTCTTC. It is translated as CASSRAGTIYNEQFF.

In this sample, this clonotype turned up once. This chain joins TRBV11-2 and TRBJ2-3; 9 nucleotides align to TRBD2. The germline gives CDR1 SGHAT, CDR2 FQNNGV. The CDR3 runs to 16 residues. With 4 bases clipped from V and 2 bases from J, the junction kept 7 bases outside the gene matches. The CDR3 sequence: CASSYPSGTSTDTQYF. CDR3 nucleotides: TGTGCCAGCAGCTATCCTAGCGGGACCTCCACAGATACGCAGTATTTT.

This clonotype was recorded at least ten times. This sequence joins TRBV11-2 and TRBJ2-5; D gene uncertain. The CDR3 totals 24 residues. With 5 bases removed from V and 7 bases from J, the gap between germline ends came to 47 bases. Per germline, CDR1 SGHAT and CDR2 FQNNGV. The CDR3: CASSPNPPPPLLEPQGFGRGTQYF. Here the CDR3 DNA reads TGTGCCAGCAGCCCGAATCCCCCACCCCCATTGCTTGAACCCCAAGGGTTCGGAAGAGGGACCCAGTACTTC.

V and J are TRBV12-3 or TRBV12-4 and TRBJ2-7; 14 nucleotides match TRBD2. V dropped 6 bases and J dropped 7; count of bases not matched to a gene: 11. The CDR3 is 16 amino acids. For the CDR3, the DNA is TGTGCCAGCAGCCCCGAGGGACTAGCGGGAGTGCTTGAGCAGTACTTC. Encoded protein: CASSPEGLAGVLEQYF.

This clonotype was found many times. V and J are TRBV7-9 and TRBJ2-3; the D gene is possibly TRBD1 (6 bases). This CDR3 contains 14 residues. Deletions cut 5 bases from V and 0 bases from J, with 9 bases between. CDR1 is SEHNR, CDR2 FQNEAQ, per germline (reference sequence). The CDR3 DNA follows: TGTGCCAGCAGCGACAGGACTAGCACAGATACGCAGTATTTT. Its protein product is CASSDRTSTDTQYF. The full variable domain, its missing parts supplied by reference TRBV7-9 and TRBJ2-3, is DTGVSQNPRHKITKRGQNVTFRCDPISEHNRLYWYRQTLGQGPEFLTYFQNEAQLEKSRLLSDRFSAERPKGSFSTLEIQRTEQGDSAMYLCASSDRTSTDTQYFGPGTRLTVL.

As for this clonotype: A much bigger clone sits one base away, suggesting this may be a read error. Since no conserved phenylalanine or tryptophan closes the CDR3, a read error is the likely cause. V usage is TRBV7-2 and J usage is TRBJ2-7; TRBD1 or TRBD2 may be the D gene (5 bases each). The CDR3 has 14 amino acids. Germline values: CDR1 SGHTA, CDR2 FQGNSA. V shed 6 bases and J shed 1 base, with 13 bases lying between them. The CDR3 reads CASRMAGSSYEQYL. For the CDR3, the DNA is TGTGCCAGCAGAATGGCAGGGAGTTCCTACGAGCAGTACCTC.